This is a list of T cell receptor beta chains from one sample in a study of control samples from healthy donors and cancer patients. TCRdb keeps only in-frame clones here, not all; method: immunoSEQ multiplex PCR. The table shows fewer than 30,000 clones, with approximately 87% occurring only once. The source material was PBMCs. Source of these receptors: a woman aged 40 to 49 with lung cancer. Both conserved end residues are part of each CDR3. The order of the fields is D gene, J gene, V gene, clone size, CDR3 DNA, CDR3 protein. The D gene is left open where the match is weak. Size is stated for part of the rows, as once, few or many counts, or as a class when the clone is expanded.

D gene: NA
J gene: TRBJ2-5
V gene: TRBV30
clone size: NA
CDR3 DNA: TGTGCCTGGTGCCCGGGGGCGGGGGAGACCCAGTACTTC
CDR3 protein: CAWCPGAGETQYF

D gene: TRBD1
J gene: TRBJ2-2
V gene: TRBV5-4
clone size: NA
CDR3 DNA: TGTGCCAGCAGCAAGGACAGGGCTAACACCGGGGAGCTGTTTTTT
CDR3 protein: CASSKDRANTGELFF

D gene: NA
J gene: TRBJ2-1
V gene: TRBV7-9
clone size: NA
CDR3 DNA: TGTGCCAGCAGTTCGGGCGTAGGCTCCTACAATGAGCAGTTCTTC
CDR3 protein: CASSSGVGSYNEQFF

D gene: NA
J gene: TRBJ2-2
V gene: TRBV5-1
clone size: NA
CDR3 DNA: TGCGCCAGCAGCTTGGGGGTAGGAGGGACCGGGGAGCTGTTTTTT
CDR3 protein: CASSLGVGGTGELFF

D gene: NA
J gene: TRBJ1-4
V gene: TRBV4-2
clone size: NA
CDR3 DNA: TGTGCCAGCAGCCCAAGGCAGGGGCCGGGTGAAAAACTGTTTTTT
CDR3 protein: CASSPRQGPGEKLFF

D gene: TRBD1
J gene: TRBJ2-2
V gene: TRBV24-1
clone size: NA
CDR3 DNA: TGTGCCACCAGTGATCCTGACAGGGGCGACACCGGGGAGCTGTTTTTT
CDR3 protein: CATSDPDRGDTGELFF

D gene: NA
J gene: TRBJ1-6
V gene: TRBV9
clone size: few
CDR3 DNA: TGTGCCAGCAGCGCGACCCGACCGGCGGGGGATTCACCCCTCCACTTT
CDR3 protein: CASSATRPAGDSPLHF

D gene: NA
J gene: TRBJ2-5
V gene: TRBV2
clone size: NA
CDR3 DNA: TGTGCCAGCAGTTCCGCAGAGACCCAGTACTTC
CDR3 protein: CASSSAETQYF

D gene: TRBD1
J gene: TRBJ2-7
V gene: TRBV6-5
clone size: NA
CDR3 DNA: TGTGCCAGCACTAACGCAGGGGGCTACGAGCAGTACTTC
CDR3 protein: CASTNAGGYEQYF

D gene: NA
J gene: TRBJ2-1
V gene: TRBV5-5
clone size: NA
CDR3 DNA: TGTGCCAGCAGCTACCTACTGAATAATGAGCAGTTCTTC
CDR3 protein: CASSYLLNNEQFF

D gene: TRBD1
J gene: TRBJ1-2
V gene: TRBV28
clone size: NA
CDR3 DNA: TGTGCCAGTGAGCCAGGGACAGGATTATATGGCTACACCTTC
CDR3 protein: CASEPGTGLYGYTF

D gene: NA
J gene: TRBJ1-1
V gene: TRBV19
clone size: NA
CDR3 DNA: TGTGCCAGTAGTAGGACACGGCTGCTCACTGAAGCTTTCTTT
CDR3 protein: CASSRTRLLTEAFF

D gene: NA
J gene: TRBJ1-2
V gene: TRBV19
clone size: few
CDR3 DNA: TGTGCCAGTACCCCCCTCCGCGGAGAGGCTAACTATGGCTACACCTTC
CDR3 protein: CASTPLRGEANYGYTF

D gene: NA
J gene: TRBJ2-2
V gene: TRBV9
clone size: NA
CDR3 DNA: TGTGCCAGCAGCGTAGATGGTGAGAGGACCGGGGAGCTGTTTTTT
CDR3 protein: CASSVDGERTGELFF

D gene: TRBD1
J gene: TRBJ1-5
V gene: TRBV7-2
clone size: NA
CDR3 DNA: TGTGCCAGCAGCCTAAGGACAGGGGAGGATCAGCCCCAGCATTTT
CDR3 protein: CASSLRTGEDQPQHF

D gene: NA
J gene: TRBJ1-2
V gene: TRBV28
clone size: NA
CDR3 DNA: TGTGCCAGCAGTGGGGGCCTGGCTCCGTATGGCTACACCTTC
CDR3 protein: CASSGGLAPYGYTF

D gene: NA
J gene: TRBJ2-7
V gene: TRBV30
clone size: NA
CDR3 DNA: TGTGCCTGGAGTGTAATGCGGGAGCAGTACTTC
CDR3 protein: CAWSVMREQYF

D gene: TRBD1
J gene: TRBJ2-5
V gene: TRBV7-7
clone size: NA
CDR3 DNA: TGTGCCGTGACAGGGCAGGAGACCCAGTACTTC
CDR3 protein: CAVTGQETQYF

D gene: NA
J gene: TRBJ1-3
V gene: TRBV18
clone size: NA
CDR3 DNA: TGTGCCAGCTCACCACTGATAAATGGAAACACCATATATTTT
CDR3 protein: CASSPLINGNTIYF